The present T cell receptor (beta chain) was sequenced within a study of blood T cell repertoires in COVID-19. The wider study: Spain, Italy and the United States supplied samples that represented acute and convalescent COVID-19. T cells, B-cell-depleted T cells, or PBMCs supplied cDNA or gDNA.

The CDR3 covers 16 residues. The J segment lost 1 base and the V segment lost 2 bases, leaving 5 bases of the junction unmatched. Germline V gene sequence: CDR1 SGHRS, CDR2 YFSETQ. Per the authors' pipeline: Amplifying reference gene primers gave estimates of nucleated cell counts. Sequencing used immunoSEQ multiplex PCR; TCRdb keeps in-frame clones, though not all of them. That table furnishes V, J and clone size, whereas the DNA furnished D and trimming. The sample consists of over 85,000 clones, about 86% of them appearing once. This TCR was sampled from a man in his sixties with acute or convalescent COVID-19. The V gene is TRBV5-1, the J gene TRBJ2-7, with TRBD2 matching 11 bases. Sequenced: peripheral blood. DNA of the CDR3: TGCGCCAGCAGCTTCACTAGCGGGGGCCTTTCCTACGAGCAGTACTTC. It translates to CASSFTSGGLSYEQYF.